The clone carrying this T cell receptor beta chain has just one count. What it binds is unknown. These data are taken from a study of OX40 agonist ivuxolimab in advanced cancers. Study information: There were three patients with partial responses, one having hepatocellular carcinoma and two cutaneous melanoma.

Only in-frame clones appear in the TCRdb table, and some are missing; sequencing was by immunoSEQ multiplex PCR. The sample shows around 80,000 clones, around four fifths of them seen only once. The cohort excluded patients with autoimmune disease history or systemic immunosuppression. Notes on the study in general: The mean number of expanded clones was higher in CD8+ T cells than in CD4+. At 0.1 to 3.0 mg/kg and by week 6, CD4+ and CD8+ T cells in the blood had expanded clonally.

The clonotype comes from an adult with an advanced solid tumor such as melanoma, head and neck, liver or kidney cancer. The input for sequencing was CD4+ or CD8+ T cells sorted from blood, taken in a trial of the OX40 agonist ivuxolimab.

The CDR3 DNA reads TGCAGCGTTGAAGAAAAGGGGGTTGGAAACACCATATATTTT. Protein: CSVEEKGVGNTIYF. The chain employs TRBV29-1 and TRBJ1-3, with D tentatively TRBD1 (6 bases). The CDR3 has 14 amino acids. V was shortened by 0 bases and J by 3 bases, with 9 bases between the two germline ends. The germline V gene encodes CDR1 SQVTM and CDR2 ANQGSEA.